Listed below are T cell receptor beta chains from one sample, sequenced in a study of CD8+ T cells in alopecia areata. This table comes from immunoSEQ multiplex PCR, and its TCRdb copy is limited to in-frame clones, with some not included. The sample shows more than 200,000 clones, about two thirds of them seen only once. The specimen comprised CD4+ T cells sorted from blood, sampled at week 0. These receptors were obtained from a human donor with alopecia areata. CDR3s include the opening cysteine and the closing phenylalanine or tryptophan. The D gene is left open where the match is weak. Clone size, where shown, is once, few, many, or a class for clones that have expanded.

j_call,v_call,clone_size,d_call,cdr3_nt,cdr3_aa
TRBJ2-6,TRBV5-1,.,.,TGCGCCAGCAGCTTGAGCAGACCCAACTCTGGGGCCAACGTCCTGACTTTC,CASSLSRPNSGANVLTF
TRBJ1-1,TRBV6-5,few,.,TGTGCCAGTACGGTCCGGGCCTGGACGAACACTGAAGCTTTCTTT,CASTVRAWTNTEAFF
TRBJ2-5,TRBV19,.,.,TGTGCCAGTAGTACGACAGTCCAAGAGACCCAGTACTTC,CASSTTVQETQYF
TRBJ1-2,TRBV2,.,TRBD1,TGTGCCAGCAGTGAGAGGGGGCTCTTCGGCTACACCTTC,CASSERGLFGYTF
TRBJ2-3,TRBV19,.,.,TGTGCCAGTAGTAGAAGGGTCACAGATACGCAGTATTTT,CASSRRVTDTQYF
TRBJ1-2,TRBV7-9,few,.,TGTGCCAGCAGCTTAGTTCGGACTCAGCCGGTAGCCTATGGCTACACCTTC,CASSLVRTQPVAYGYTF
TRBJ1-3,TRBV7-2,.,TRBD1,TGTGCCAGCAGCTTAAGGTCCTTCGACAGGGGCCCTGGAAACACCATATATTTT,CASSLRSFDRGPGNTIYF
TRBJ2-7,TRBV29-1,once,.,TGCAGCGTTGGAGTGGGGTCCTACGAGCAGTACTTC,CSVGVGSYEQYF
TRBJ2-5,TRBV7-8,.,.,TGTGCCAGCAGCGGGAACACGGGATTCCAAGAGACCCAGTACTTC,CASSGNTGFQETQYF
TRBJ1-1,TRBV5-1,.,.,TGCGCCAGCAGCCCCGGACAATCCGGTACTGAAGCTTTCTTT,CASSPGQSGTEAFF
TRBJ2-3,TRBV6-6,.,.,TGTGCCAGCAGTTACCCTTTAGAGTCTGGCACAGATACGCAGTATTTT,CASSYPLESGTDTQYF
TRBJ1-1,TRBV6-6,.,TRBD1,TGTGCCAGCAGTTACCGGATGACAGGGGAAACTGAAGCTTTCTTT,CASSYRMTGETEAFF
TRBJ2-7,TRBV9,.,.,TGTGCCAGCAGCGTAGGTACAGCGCCCTACGAGCAGTACTTC,CASSVGTAPYEQYF
TRBJ2-5,TRBV29-1,.,.,TGCAGCGTAAGACAGCAAGAGACCCAGTACTTC,CSVRQQETQYF
TRBJ1-5,TRBV29-1,.,.,TGCAGCGTGGGGGATGGGGTAAGGGACCAGCATTTT,CSVGDGVRDQHF
TRBJ2-6,TRBV27,.,.,TGTGCCAGCAGTTTGAGGGACCCTGGGGCCAACGTCCTGACTTTC,CASSLRDPGANVLTF
TRBJ1-1,TRBV6-9,.,.,TGTGCCAGCAGAAAGGGACTGCAGGGAGGGACTGAAGCTTTCTTT,CASRKGLQGGTEAFF
TRBJ2-5,TRBV7-3,.,.,TGTGCCAGCAGCTTAGAGCCGTTAGAGACCCAGTACTTC,CASSLEPLETQYF
TRBJ2-7,TRBV4-2,.,.,TGTGCCAGCAGCCGAGGGAGCTCCTACGAGCAGTACTTC,CASSRGSSYEQYF
TRBJ2-1,TRBV29-1,.,.,TGCAGCGTTGAGCATTATGATGAGCAGTTCTTC,CSVEHYDEQFF
TRBJ2-1,TRBV5-1,.,TRBD2,TGCGCCAGCAGCCCCACCACTAGCGGGGGGCTCCACAATGAGCAGTTCTTC,CASSPTTSGGLHNEQFF
TRBJ2-7,TRBV5-6,.,.,TGTGCCAGCAGCTTAGTAGGGAACGAGCAGTACTTC,CASSLVGNEQYF
TRBJ1-5,TRBV29-1,few,TRBD1,TGCAGCGTTGAGAGGGACGGACAGGGGGACCAGCCCCAGCATTTT,CSVERDGQGDQPQHF
TRBJ1-6,TRBV5-1,many,.,TGCGCCAGCAGCCCGCCGGGACCTTCACCCCTCCACTTT,CASSPPGPSPLHF
TRBJ2-7,TRBV6-1,.,TRBD1,TGTGCCAGCACCGAACGACAGGGATCCCACGAGCAGTACTTC,CASTERQGSHEQYF
TRBJ1-5,TRBV30,.,.,TGTGCCTGGAGTGGACAGGCCAATCAGCCCCAGCATTTT,CAWSGQANQPQHF
TRBJ2-2,TRBV29-1,once,TRBD1,TGCAGCGTTGGGACAGGGGGTACCGCCGGGGAGCTGTTTTTT,CSVGTGGTAGELFF